This T cell receptor (beta chain) appears in the sequencing data of a study of CD8 T cells in ankylosing spondylitis. Scientists made TCR beta libraries using quantitative 5'-RACE with molecular barcodes. TCRdb redid the calling of the 5' RACE reads with MiXCR, one entry per CDR3 protein. The profile shows roughly 260,000 distinct CDR3 sequences, around 20% of them singletons. This CDR3 comprises 12 residues. V was pared by 7 bases and J by 5 bases, with 5 bases of the junction left unmatched. Germline V gene sequence: CDR1 SQVTM, CDR2 ANQGSEA. This clonotype was recorded many times. No antigen is known for it. Notes on the study in general: Researchers reportedly found disease-linked clones significantly enriched in matched ankylosing spondylitis synovial fluid.

This sequence was found in a male donor with ankylosing spondylitis or in good health (not recorded which). Sample: blood, either unsorted or a sorted T cell fraction (not recorded which). V usage is TRBV29-1 and J usage is TRBJ2-1; 7 bases map to TRBD2. In DNA form, the CDR3 reads TGCAGCGGGGGGGAGGGTGACAATGAGCAGTTCTTC. This translates into CSGGEGDNEQFF.